The subject of this entry is one T cell receptor (beta chain). Its antigen is unknown. Sequencing was at deep level. This table comes from immunoSEQ multiplex PCR, and its TCRdb copy is limited to in-frame clones, with some not included. The sample includes around 2.5 million clones, 93% seen only once; the top ten take about 0.39%. Germline CDR1 MNHEY, CDR2 SVGAGI. Trimming took off 0 bases at V and 5 bases at J, with 12 bases between the two ends. The CDR3 totals 15 residues. The source of the sample is a study of shared clonotypes between healthy human individuals. Whole-study findings and limits: Naive subsets, compared against memory subsets, generally had larger estimated richness values. Blood alone was sampled, and tissue repertoires likely differ. Some naive CD4 clonotypes, 4% to 6%, turned up in common across a handful of donors.

Material for sequencing was naive CD4+ T cells from PBMCs. Specified subset: CD45RA+ positively selected. The V call is TRBV6-5, the J call TRBJ2-3, with D hard to call. This clonotype was sampled from a young man in good health. Some clones in this sample may be carry-over from other donors' samples. CDR3 protein: CASSYSIRAGDTQYF. In DNA, the CDR3 is TGTGCCAGCAGTTACTCGATCCGTGCTGGAGATACGCAGTATTTT.